Listed below are T cell receptor beta chains from one sample, sequenced in a study of blood T cell repertoires in COVID-19. The repertoire was sequenced with immunoSEQ multiplex PCR; TCRdb's copy has only in-frame clones and lacks some. The table shows 140,000 to 150,000 clones, with over 80% occurring only once. The specimen sequenced was peripheral blood. These receptor sequences come from a woman aged 50 to 60 with acute or convalescent COVID-19. Both conserved end residues are part of each CDR3. Each record gives: J gene, V gene, CDR3 protein.

J: TRBJ1-2; V: TRBV9; CDR3: CASSVGSNYGYTF
J: TRBJ2-3; V: TRBV3-1/TRBV3-2; CDR3: CASSHRRPTDTQYF
J: TRBJ2-2; V: TRBV27; CDR3: CASSLYTGELFF
J: TRBJ1-2; V: TRBV19; CDR3: CASSPGGGEEGYTF
J: TRBJ1-5; V: TRBV19; CDR3: CASSWTGTGERQPQHF
J: TRBJ1-1; V: TRBV6-4; CDR3: CASRTQGNTEAFF
J: TRBJ2-3; V: TRBV7-3; CDR3: CASSLTTGVDTQYF
J: TRBJ1-5; V: TRBV25-1; CDR3: CASSAPDSYQPQHF
J: TRBJ2-3; V: TRBV4-2; CDR3: CASSQDLSAGGPTDTQYF
J: TRBJ2-1; V: TRBV27; CDR3: CASSSEKRASQKADEQFF
J: TRBJ2-3; V: TRBV5-3; CDR3: CARSLGLAGRNLPATDTQYF
J: TRBJ2-1; V: TRBV29-1; CDR3: CSVEDRTPTNEQFF
J: TRBJ1-5; V: TRBV25-1; CDR3: CASSKGQDLGQPQHF
J: TRBJ1-5; V: TRBV27; CDR3: CASSGSRRGQVGPSSNQPQHF
J: TRBJ2-1; V: TRBV27; CDR3: CASNPSGQGAYNEQFF
J: TRBJ2-1; V: TRBV11-3; CDR3: CASSLRDSGAAYNEQFF
J: TRBJ1-1; V: TRBV19; CDR3: CASSIGPGGEAFF
J: TRBJ1-4; V: TRBV30; CDR3: CAWSEHSQNEKLFF
J: TRBJ1-2; V: TRBV27; CDR3: CASSSIQGNNYGYTF
J: TRBJ1-2; V: TRBV5-4; CDR3: CASNQTRQNGYTF
J: TRBJ1-1; V: TRBV9; CDR3: CASSGSTGGNTEAFF
J: TRBJ1-2; V: TRBV3-1/TRBV3-2; CDR3: CASSQTGQGFGGYTF
J: TRBJ1-3; V: TRBV24-1; CDR3: CATSDPSTGAGNTIYF
J: TRBJ2-5; V: TRBV9; CDR3: CASSVGLAGGAQTQYF
J: TRBJ2-6; V: TRBV5-1; CDR3: CASSPQGTGANVLTF
J: TRBJ2-3; V: TRBV7-3; CDR3: CASSLRTSGSTDTQYF
J: TRBJ2-7; V: TRBV30; CDR3: CAWSAGNYYEQYF
J: TRBJ1-6; V: TRBV5-4; CDR3: CASSLGQGNSPLHF
J: TRBJ2-3; V: TRBV7-3; CDR3: CASSPGLDTDTQYF
J: TRBJ1-3; V: TRBV29-1; CDR3: CSAESGSGNTIYF
J: TRBJ2-1; V: TRBV5-1; CDR3: CASSFSSSYNEQFF
J: TRBJ1-2; V: TRBV19; CDR3: CASSPRDRAGYTF
J: TRBJ1-5; V: TRBV10-3; CDR3: CAISANSNNQPQHF
J: TRBJ1-5; V: TRBV5-5; CDR3: CASSLGTGGNQPQHF
J: TRBJ1-1; V: TRBV11-2; CDR3: CASSRGRGRQITPEAFF
J: TRBJ2-2; V: TRBV19; CDR3: CASTGGTALTGELFF
J: TRBJ2-7; V: TRBV7-2; CDR3: CASSLRQGVPYEQYF
J: TRBJ1-5; V: TRBV5-1; CDR3: CASSLDGGYNQPQHF
J: TRBJ1-5; V: TRBV7-3; CDR3: CASSTTGLGQPQHF
J: TRBJ2-3; V: TRBV6-5; CDR3: CASRGTGISTDTQYF
J: TRBJ2-2; V: TRBV24-1; CDR3: CATSDFRDTGELFF
J: TRBJ1-6; V: TRBV28; CDR3: CASSSTSSYNSPLHF
J: TRBJ2-1; V: TRBV7-8; CDR3: CASSLDRPTASYNEQFF
J: TRBJ2-7; V: TRBV6-1; CDR3: CASSETPGQGGNEQYF
J: TRBJ1-5; V: TRBV19; CDR3: CASGPQGPDQPQHF
J: TRBJ1-1; V: TRBV7-2; CDR3: CASRLRGQDTEAFF